The 8 T cell receptor beta chains presented below share a single source sample, sequenced in a study of cytomegalovirus exposure and HLA in healthy donors. PCR involved 60 Vbeta and 13 Jbeta primers. Sequenced by immunoSEQ multiplex PCR; TCRdb stores in-frame clones only, minus some. This table has approximately 150,000 clones, 81% appearing once. Sequenced sample: PBMCs. Receptors were obtained from a woman between 45 and 65 years old in good health and CMV-seronegative.

The genes are TRBV18 and TRBJ1-2; TRBD1 might be the D (5 bases). This CDR3 has 14 residues. V lost 2 bases to trimming and J lost 7 bases, with 14 bases between them. CDR1 and CDR2 from the germline V gene are KGHSH and LQKENI. The CDR3 protein is CASSPVREGGGYTF. CDR3 DNA: TGTGCCAGCTCACCAGTCAGGGAGGGAGGTGGCTACACCTTC.

The chain uses TRBV5-4 and TRBJ1-6; the match to TRBD1 covers 8 bases. J lost 6 bases, V lost 6 bases, and 5 bases had no gene match. Germline CDR1 reads SGHNT; CDR2 reads YYREEE (reference sequence). The CDR3 runs to 14 residues. The CDR3 region is CASTLDRGNSPLHF. As DNA, the CDR3 is TGTGCCAGCACCCTTGACAGGGGTAATTCACCCCTCCACTTT.

The genes are TRBV11-2 and TRBJ2-7; TRBD2 agrees at 9 bases. Losses at the gene ends were 1 base for V and 4 bases for J; bases not matched to a gene: 8. Germline CDR1 reads SGHAT; CDR2 reads FQNNGV. The CDR3 consists of 16 residues. The CDR3 loop is CASSLGRLAESYEQYF. CDR3 coding DNA: TGTGCCAGCAGCTTAGGACGACTAGCGGAAAGTTACGAGCAGTACTTC.

This clone was seen only once. The rearrangement links TRBV19 to TRBJ1-4; TRBD1 is a possible D gene (5 bases). V was pared by 5 bases and J by 8 bases, with 15 bases between. CDR3 length equals 14 residues. CDR1 is LNHDA, CDR2 SQIVND, per germline (reference sequence). For the CDR3, the DNA is TGTGCCAGTAGTGAACAGGTCGCGTGGGAAAAACTGTTTTTT. Amino acid sequence: CASSEQVAWEKLFF.

This clone was picked up a small number of times. The genes are TRBV29-1 and TRBJ1-5; D is possibly TRBD1 (5 bases). This CDR3 has 13 residues. The V gene's germline CDR1 is SQVTM and CDR2 ANQGSEA. V gave up 6 bases and J gave up 4 bases, with 13 bases separating them. The CDR3 sequence is CSVSKGRNQPQHF. CDR3 nucleotide sequence: TGCAGCGTCTCCAAGGGGAGGAATCAGCCCCAGCATTTT.

The rearrangement joins TRBV7-6 to TRBJ2-5; 8 bases align to TRBD1. This CDR3 is 14 amino acids long. The germline V gene has CDR1 SGHVS and CDR2 FNYEAQ. Germline trimming cut 5 bases from V and 5 bases from J; bases unmatched to any gene: 7. The CDR3 nucleotides are TGTGCCAGCAGCCCGGGACAGGCGACGGAGACCCAGTACTTC. Translated: CASSPGQATETQYF.

A few counts support this clone. The chain joins TRBV2 to TRBJ2-7, with 10 bases that match TRBD1. Trimming at V came to 5 bases and at J to 6 bases, leaving 7 bases not matched to a gene. CDR1 is SNHLY and CDR2 is FYNNEI in the germline V gene. This CDR3 region has 14 residues. The DNA for the CDR3 is TGTGCCAGCAGTTTGCCGGGACAGGGGCTCGAGCAGTACTTC. Translated: CASSLPGQGLEQYF.

The V gene is TRBV28, the J gene TRBJ1-5; a possible D gene is TRBD1 (5 bases). This CDR3 spans 12 amino acids. From germline, CDR1 is MDHEN and CDR2 SYDVKM. V was cut by 6 bases and J by 4 bases, with 7 bases left in between. CDR3 bases: TGTGCCAGCAGCAGGGCGAATCAGCCCCAGCATTTT. This encodes CASSRANQPQHF.